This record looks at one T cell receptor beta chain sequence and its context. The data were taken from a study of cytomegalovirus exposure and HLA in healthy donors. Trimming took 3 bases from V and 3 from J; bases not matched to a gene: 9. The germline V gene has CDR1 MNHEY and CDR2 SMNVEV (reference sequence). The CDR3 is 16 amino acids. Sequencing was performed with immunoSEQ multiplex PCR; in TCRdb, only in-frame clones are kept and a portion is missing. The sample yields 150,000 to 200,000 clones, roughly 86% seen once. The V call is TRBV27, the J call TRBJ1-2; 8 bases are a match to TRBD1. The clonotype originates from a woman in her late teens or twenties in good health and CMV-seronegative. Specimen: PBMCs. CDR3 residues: CASSFLFDRGYYGYTF. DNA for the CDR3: TGTGCCAGCAGTTTTCTATTTGACAGGGGATACTATGGCTACACCTTC.